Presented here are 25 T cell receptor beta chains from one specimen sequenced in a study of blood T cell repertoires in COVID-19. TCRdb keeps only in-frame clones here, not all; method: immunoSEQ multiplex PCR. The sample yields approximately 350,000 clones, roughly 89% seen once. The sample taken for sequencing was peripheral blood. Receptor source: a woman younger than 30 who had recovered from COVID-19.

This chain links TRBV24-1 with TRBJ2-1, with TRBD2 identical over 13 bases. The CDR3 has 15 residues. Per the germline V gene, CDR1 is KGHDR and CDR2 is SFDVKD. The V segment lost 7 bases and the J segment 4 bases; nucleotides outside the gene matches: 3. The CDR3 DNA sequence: TGTGCCACCAGCCCGGGACTAGCGGGGTACAATGAGCAGTTCTTC. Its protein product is CATSPGLAGYNEQFF.

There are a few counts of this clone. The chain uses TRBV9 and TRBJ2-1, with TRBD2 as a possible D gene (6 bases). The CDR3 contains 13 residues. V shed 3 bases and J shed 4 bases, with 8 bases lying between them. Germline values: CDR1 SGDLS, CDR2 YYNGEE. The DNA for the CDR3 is TGTGCCAGCAGCGGCGGGAATTACAATGAGCAGTTCTTC. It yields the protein CASSGGNYNEQFF. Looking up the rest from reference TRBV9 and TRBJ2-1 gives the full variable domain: DSGVTQTPKHLITATGQRVTLRCSPRSGDLSVYWYQQSLDQGLQFLIQYYNGEERAKGNILERFSAQQFPDLHSELNLSSLELGDSALYFCASSGGNYNEQFFGPGTRLTVL.

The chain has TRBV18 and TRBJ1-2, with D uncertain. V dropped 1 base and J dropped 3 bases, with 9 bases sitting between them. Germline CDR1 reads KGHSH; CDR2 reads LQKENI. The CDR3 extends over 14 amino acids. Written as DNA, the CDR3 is TGTGCCAGCTCACCACTTGGAGGAGACTATGGCTACACCTTC. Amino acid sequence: CASSPLGGDYGYTF.

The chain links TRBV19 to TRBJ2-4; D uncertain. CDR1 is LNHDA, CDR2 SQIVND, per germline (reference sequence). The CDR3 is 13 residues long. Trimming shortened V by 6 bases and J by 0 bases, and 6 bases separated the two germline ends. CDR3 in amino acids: CASSLEAKNIQYF. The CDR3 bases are TGTGCCAGTAGCCTAGAAGCCAAAAACATTCAGTACTTC.

The CDR3 region is CASSYSSAGGDSITQYF. CDR3 nucleotides: TGTGCCAGCAGTTACTCGTCCGCGGGAGGGGACTCGATTACGCAGTATTTT. The rearrangement joins TRBV6-2 or TRBV6-3 to TRBJ2-3, with TRBD2 matching over 9 bases. The germline gives CDR1 MNHEY, CDR2 SVGEGT. This CDR3 region has 17 residues. V was pared by 0 bases and J by 8 bases, with 12 bases of the junction left unmatched.

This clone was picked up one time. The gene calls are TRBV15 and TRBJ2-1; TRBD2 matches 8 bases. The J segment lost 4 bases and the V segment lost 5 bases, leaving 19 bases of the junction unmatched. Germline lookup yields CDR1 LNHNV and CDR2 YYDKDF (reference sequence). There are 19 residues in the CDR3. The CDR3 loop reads CATSLGPLDGGRSYNEQFF. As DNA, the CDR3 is TGTGCCACCAGCCTAGGCCCCCTCGATGGCGGGAGGTCTTACAATGAGCAGTTCTTC.

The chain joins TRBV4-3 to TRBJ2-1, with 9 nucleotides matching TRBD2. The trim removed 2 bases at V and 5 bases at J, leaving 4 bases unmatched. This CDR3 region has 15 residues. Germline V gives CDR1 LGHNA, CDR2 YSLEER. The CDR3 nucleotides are TGCGCCAGCAGCCAAAGTAGCGGGAGAAACAATGAGCAGTTCTTC. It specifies CASSQSSGRNNEQFF.

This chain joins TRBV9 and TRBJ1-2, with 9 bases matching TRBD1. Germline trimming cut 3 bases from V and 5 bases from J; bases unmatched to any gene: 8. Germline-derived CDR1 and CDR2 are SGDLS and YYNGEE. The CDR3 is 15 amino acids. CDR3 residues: CASSETGTGFYGYTF. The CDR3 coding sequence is TGTGCCAGCAGCGAAACCGGGACAGGGTTTTATGGCTACACCTTC.

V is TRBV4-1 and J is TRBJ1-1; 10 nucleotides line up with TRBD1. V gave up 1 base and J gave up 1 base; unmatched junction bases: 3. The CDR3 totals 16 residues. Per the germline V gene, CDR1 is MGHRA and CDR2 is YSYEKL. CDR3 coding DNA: TGCGCCAGCAGCCAAGGACAGGGGGCTTCGAACACTGAAGCTTTCTTT. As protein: CASSQGQGASNTEAFF.

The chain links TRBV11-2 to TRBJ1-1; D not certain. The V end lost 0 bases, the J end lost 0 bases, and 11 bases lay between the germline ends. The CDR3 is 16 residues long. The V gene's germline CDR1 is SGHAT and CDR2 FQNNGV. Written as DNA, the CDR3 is TGTGCCAGCAGCTTAGATTTCGGGGATATGAACACTGAAGCTTTCTTT. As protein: CASSLDFGDMNTEAFF.

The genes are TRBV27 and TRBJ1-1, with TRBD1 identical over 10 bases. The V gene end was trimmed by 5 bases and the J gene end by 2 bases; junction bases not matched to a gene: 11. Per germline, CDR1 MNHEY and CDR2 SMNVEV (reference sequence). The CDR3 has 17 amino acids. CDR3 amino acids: CASSLGRTGGANTEAFF. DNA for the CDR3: TGTGCCAGCAGTCTAGGCCGGACAGGGGGGGCCAACACTGAAGCTTTCTTT.

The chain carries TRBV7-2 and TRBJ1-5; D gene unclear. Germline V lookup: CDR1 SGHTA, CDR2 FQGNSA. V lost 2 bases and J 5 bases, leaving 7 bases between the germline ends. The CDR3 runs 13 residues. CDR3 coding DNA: TGTGCCAGCAGCTTATATCGTGATCAGCCCCAGCATTTT. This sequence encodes CASSLYRDQPQHF.

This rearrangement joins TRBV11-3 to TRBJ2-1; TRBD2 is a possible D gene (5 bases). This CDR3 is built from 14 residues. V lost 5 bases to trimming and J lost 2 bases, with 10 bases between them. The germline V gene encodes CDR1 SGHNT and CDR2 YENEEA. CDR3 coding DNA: TGTGCCAGCAGCCAACTAGATACCTACAATGAGCAGTTCTTC. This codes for CASSQLDTYNEQFF.

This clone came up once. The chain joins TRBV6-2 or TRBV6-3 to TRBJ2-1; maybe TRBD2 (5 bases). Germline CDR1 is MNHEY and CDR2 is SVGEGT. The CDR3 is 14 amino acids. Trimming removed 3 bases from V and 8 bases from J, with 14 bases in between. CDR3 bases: TGTGCCAGCAGTTATAGCGAGCAGTCCCATGAGCAGTTCTTC. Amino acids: CASSYSEQSHEQFF.

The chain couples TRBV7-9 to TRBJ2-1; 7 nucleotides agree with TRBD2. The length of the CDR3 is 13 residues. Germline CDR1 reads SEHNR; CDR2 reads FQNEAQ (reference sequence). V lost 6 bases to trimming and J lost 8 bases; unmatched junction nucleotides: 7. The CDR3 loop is CASRSGAGYEQFF. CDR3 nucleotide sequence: TGTGCCAGCAGAAGCGGGGCCGGTTATGAGCAGTTCTTC.

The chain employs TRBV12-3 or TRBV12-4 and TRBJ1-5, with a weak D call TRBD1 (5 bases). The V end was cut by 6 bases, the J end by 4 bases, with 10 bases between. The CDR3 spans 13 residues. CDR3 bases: TGTGCCAGCAGAGCAGGGTGGAATCAGCCCCAGCATTTT. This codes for CASRAGWNQPQHF.

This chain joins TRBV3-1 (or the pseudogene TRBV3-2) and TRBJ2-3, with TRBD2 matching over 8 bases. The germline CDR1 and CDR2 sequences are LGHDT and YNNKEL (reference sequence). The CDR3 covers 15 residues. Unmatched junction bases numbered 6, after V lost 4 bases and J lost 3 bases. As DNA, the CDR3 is TGTGCCAGCAGCCCCCTCCGGGAGGGGACAGATACGCAGTATTTT. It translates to CASSPLREGTDTQYF.

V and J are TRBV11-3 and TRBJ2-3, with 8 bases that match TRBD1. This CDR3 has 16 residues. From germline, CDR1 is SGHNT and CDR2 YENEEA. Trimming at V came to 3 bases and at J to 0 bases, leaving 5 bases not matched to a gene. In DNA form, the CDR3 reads TGTGCCAGCAGCTTTCCGACAGGGGCTAGCACAGATACGCAGTATTTT. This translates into CASSFPTGASTDTQYF.

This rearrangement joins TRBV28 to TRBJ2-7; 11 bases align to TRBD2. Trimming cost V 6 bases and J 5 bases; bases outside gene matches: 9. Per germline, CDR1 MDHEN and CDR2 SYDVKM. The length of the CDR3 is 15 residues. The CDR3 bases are TGTGCCAGCAGCAAGACTAGCGGGATTATTGACGAGCAGTACGTC. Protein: CASSKTSGIIDEQYV.

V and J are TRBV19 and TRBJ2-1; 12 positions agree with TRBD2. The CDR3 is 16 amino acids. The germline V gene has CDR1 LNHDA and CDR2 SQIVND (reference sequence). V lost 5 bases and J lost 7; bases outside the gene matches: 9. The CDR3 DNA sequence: TGTGCCAGTAGTCTTCGGACTAGCGGGATAAGGAATGAGCAGTTCTTC. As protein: CASSLRTSGIRNEQFF.

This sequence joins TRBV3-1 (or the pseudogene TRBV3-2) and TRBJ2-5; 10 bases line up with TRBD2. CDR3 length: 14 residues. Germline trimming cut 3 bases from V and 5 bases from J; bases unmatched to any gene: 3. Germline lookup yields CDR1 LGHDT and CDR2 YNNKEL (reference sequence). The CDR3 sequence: CASSHLSGGETQYF. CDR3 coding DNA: TGTGCCAGCAGCCATCTTAGCGGGGGGGAGACCCAGTACTTC.

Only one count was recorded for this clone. In nucleotides, the CDR3 is TGTGCCAGCAGCTCCTACAACAGGAACACTGAAGCTTTCTTT. Amino acids: CASSSYNRNTEAFF. The J gene is TRBJ1-1, the V gene TRBV28; D gene ambiguous. The CDR3 has 14 residues. V was cut by 6 bases and J by 1 base, with 12 bases left in between. Germline V CDR1 and CDR2: MDHEN, SYDVKM.

The CDR3 reads CASSLGGLGNTEAFF. The CDR3 region has the DNA TGTGCCAGCAGCTTGGGGGGGCTGGGGAACACTGAAGCTTTCTTT. The chain links TRBV5-4 to TRBJ1-1; TRBD1 might be the D (6 bases). The V gene lost 0 bases and the J gene lost 1 base, with 10 bases spanning the gap. The CDR3 has 15 residues. Germline V lookup: CDR1 SGHNT, CDR2 YYREEE (reference sequence).

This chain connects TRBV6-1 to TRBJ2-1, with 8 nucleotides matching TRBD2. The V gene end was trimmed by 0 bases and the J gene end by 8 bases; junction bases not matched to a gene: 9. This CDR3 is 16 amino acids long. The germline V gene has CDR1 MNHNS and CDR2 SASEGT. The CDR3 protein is CASSEAWVAGTHEQFF. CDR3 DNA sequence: TGTGCCAGCAGTGAAGCTTGGGTAGCGGGAACGCATGAGCAGTTCTTC.

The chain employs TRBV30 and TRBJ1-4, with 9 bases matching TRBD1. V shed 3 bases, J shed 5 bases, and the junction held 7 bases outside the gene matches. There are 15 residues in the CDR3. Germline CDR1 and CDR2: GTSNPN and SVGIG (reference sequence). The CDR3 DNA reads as TGTGCCTGGAGCACCACAGGGGGCCTAAATGAAAAACTGTTTTTT. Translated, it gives CAWSTTGGLNEKLFF.